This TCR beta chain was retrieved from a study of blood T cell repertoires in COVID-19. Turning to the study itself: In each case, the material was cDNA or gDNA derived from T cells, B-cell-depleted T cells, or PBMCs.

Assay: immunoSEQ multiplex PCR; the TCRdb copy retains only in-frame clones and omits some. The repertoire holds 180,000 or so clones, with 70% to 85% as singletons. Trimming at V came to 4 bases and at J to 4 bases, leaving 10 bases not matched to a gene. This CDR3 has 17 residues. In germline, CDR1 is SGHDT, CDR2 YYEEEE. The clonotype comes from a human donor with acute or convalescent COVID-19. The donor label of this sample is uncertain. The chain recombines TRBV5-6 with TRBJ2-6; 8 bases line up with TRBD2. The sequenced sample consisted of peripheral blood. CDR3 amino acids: CASSIAGQATGANVLTF. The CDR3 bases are TGTGCCAGCAGCATAGCGGGACAAGCAACCGGGGCCAACGTCCTGACTTTC.